A few counts support the clone carrying this T cell receptor (beta chain). The antigen remains unidentified. These data are taken from a study of T-cell memory formation after mild COVID-19. In the study overall: TCR clusters showed largely donor specificity. General study results and limits: Among clones contracting day 15 to 85, CD4/CD8 was balanced, whereas later expanders leaned CD4+. Still unconfirmed is whether the second-wave clones peaking on day 37 recognized SARS-CoV-2.

Constant-segment-primed 5'RACE gave TCR alpha and TCR beta cDNA libraries with sample barcodes and UMIs. In TCRdb, the 5' RACE reads were re-called with MiXCR into one record per CDR3 protein. The data show approximately 570,000 distinct CDR3 sequences, about a sixth seen once. Trimming shortened V by 3 bases and J by 5 bases, and 16 bases separated the two germline ends. This CDR3 is 15 amino acids long. Input material: PBMCs or a T cell subset sorted from them (not recorded which). This sequence was found in an adult woman who had mild COVID-19 (a few samples of this study predate the infection). Cell type and time point are not known. The chain uses TRBV12-3 or TRBV12-4 and TRBJ2-5, with D possibly TRBD1 on 6 matching bases. CDR3 sequence: CASSFRRTARETQYF. Written as DNA, the CDR3 is TGTGCCAGCAGTTTTCGCCGGACAGCCAGGGAGACCCAGTACTTC.